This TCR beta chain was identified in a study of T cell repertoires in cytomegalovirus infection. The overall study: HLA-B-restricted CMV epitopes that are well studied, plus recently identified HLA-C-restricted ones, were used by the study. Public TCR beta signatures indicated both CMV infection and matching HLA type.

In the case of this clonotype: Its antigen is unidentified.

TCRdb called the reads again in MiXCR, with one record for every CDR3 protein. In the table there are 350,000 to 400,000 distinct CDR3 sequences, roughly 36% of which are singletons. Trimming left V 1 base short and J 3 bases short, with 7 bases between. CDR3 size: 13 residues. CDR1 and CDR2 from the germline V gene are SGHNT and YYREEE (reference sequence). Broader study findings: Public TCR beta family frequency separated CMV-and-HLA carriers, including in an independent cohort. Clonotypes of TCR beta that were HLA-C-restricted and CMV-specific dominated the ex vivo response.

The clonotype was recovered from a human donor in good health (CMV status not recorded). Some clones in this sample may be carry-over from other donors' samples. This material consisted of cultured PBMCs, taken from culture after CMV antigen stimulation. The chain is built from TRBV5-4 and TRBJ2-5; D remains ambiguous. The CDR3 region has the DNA TGTGCCAGCAGCTTGTACATCGAAGAGACCCAGTACTTC. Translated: CASSLYIEETQYF.